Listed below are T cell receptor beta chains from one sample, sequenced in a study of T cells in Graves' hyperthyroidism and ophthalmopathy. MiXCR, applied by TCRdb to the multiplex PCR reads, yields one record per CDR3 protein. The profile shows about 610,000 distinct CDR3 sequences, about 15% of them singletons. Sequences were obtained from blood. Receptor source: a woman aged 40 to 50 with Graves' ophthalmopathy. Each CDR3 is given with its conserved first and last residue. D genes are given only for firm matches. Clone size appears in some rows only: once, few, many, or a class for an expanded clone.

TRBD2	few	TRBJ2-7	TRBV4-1	CASSFGLAGGYSHEQYF	TGCGCCAGCAGCTTCGGACTAGCGGGAGGGTATTCCCACGAGCAGTACTTC
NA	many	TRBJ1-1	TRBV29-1	CSVEPGIMNTEAFF	TGCAGCGTTGAGCCAGGGATCATGAACACTGAAGCTTTCTTT
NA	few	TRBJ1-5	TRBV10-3	CAISESLRGNQPQHF	TGTGCCATCAGTGAGTCCCTAAGGGGCAATCAGCCCCAGCATTTT
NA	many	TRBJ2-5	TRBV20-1	CSARPGETQYF	TGCAGTGCTAGGCCTGGAGAGACCCAGTACTTC
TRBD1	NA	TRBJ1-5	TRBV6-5	CASSYFSDRANQPQHF	TGTGCCAGCAGTTACTTTTCGGACAGGGCCAATCAGCCCCAGCATTTT
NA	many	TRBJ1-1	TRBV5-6	CASSYTPVANTEAFF	TGTGCCAGCAGCTACACCCCGGTAGCGAACACTGAAGCTTTCTTT
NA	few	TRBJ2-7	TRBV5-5	CASSLAELQLYEQYF	TGTGCCAGCAGCTTGGCCGAGTTGCAGCTCTACGAGCAGTACTTC
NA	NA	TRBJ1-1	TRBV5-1	CASSWGDEGTEAFF	TGCGCCAGCAGCTGGGGGGATGAGGGGACTGAAGCTTTCTTT
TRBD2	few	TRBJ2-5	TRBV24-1	CATSDPPGTKAETQYF	TGTGCCACCAGTGACCCACCCGGGACTAAAGCAGAGACCCAGTACTTC
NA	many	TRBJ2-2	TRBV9	CASSGDPNTGELFF	TGTGCCAGCAGCGGCGACCCGAACACCGGGGAGCTGTTTTTT
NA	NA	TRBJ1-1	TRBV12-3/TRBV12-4	CASRRANLNTEAFF	TGTGCCAGCAGAAGGGCCAACCTGAACACTGAAGCTTTCTTT
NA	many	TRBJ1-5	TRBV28	CASSLYEDSSNQPQHF	TGTGCCAGCAGTTTATATGAGGACAGCAGCAATCAGCCCCAGCATTTT
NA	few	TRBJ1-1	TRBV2	CASSLIDRGAEAFF	TGTGCCAGCAGCCTAATTGACAGAGGCGCTGAAGCTTTCTTT
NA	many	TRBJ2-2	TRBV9	CASSGPAGPSLETGELFF	TGTGCCAGCAGCGGGCCAGCGGGTCCTTCTCTGGAGACCGGGGAGCTGTTTTTT
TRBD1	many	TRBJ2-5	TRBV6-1	CASTTQGQPYQETQYF	TGTGCCAGCACCACACAGGGACAGCCCTACCAAGAGACCCAGTACTTC
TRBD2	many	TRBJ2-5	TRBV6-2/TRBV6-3	CASNAGTSGETQYF	TGTGCCAGCAACGCCGGGACTAGCGGAGAGACCCAGTACTTC
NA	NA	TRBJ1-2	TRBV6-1	CASSPSGGGGYTF	TGTGCCAGCAGCCCCAGTGGTGGGGGTGGCTACACCTTC
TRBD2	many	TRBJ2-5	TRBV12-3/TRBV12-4	CASSLGTSGTLIQETQYF	TGTGCCAGCAGTTTGGGGACTAGCGGGACCTTAATTCAAGAGACCCAGTACTTC
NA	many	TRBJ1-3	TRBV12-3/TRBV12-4	CASTRGGNTTYF	TGTGCCAGCACCCGAGGGGGAAACACCACATATTTT
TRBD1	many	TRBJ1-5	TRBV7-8	CASSPRSGGYSNQPQHF	TGTGCCAGCAGCCCCAGATCAGGGGGCTATAGCAATCAGCCCCAGCATTTT
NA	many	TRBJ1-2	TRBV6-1	CASSEATGVGSPGYTF	TGTGCCAGCAGTGAGGCCACAGGCGTCGGGTCCCCTGGCTACACCTTC
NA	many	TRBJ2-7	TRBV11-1	CASSLGPASEGYEQYF	TGTGCCAGCAGCTTGGGCCCCGCTAGCGAGGGCTACGAGCAGTACTTC
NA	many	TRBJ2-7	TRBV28	CASSLPDRRWEQYF	TGTGCCAGCAGTCTGCCTGACAGGCGGTGGGAGCAGTACTTC
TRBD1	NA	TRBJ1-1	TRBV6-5	CASSYSRDSGVNTEAFF	TGTGCCAGCAGTTACTCCCGGGACAGCGGTGTGAACACTGAAGCTTTCTTT
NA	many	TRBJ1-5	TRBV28	CASSTVRLGGFQPQHF	TGTGCCAGCAGTACCGTCCGGTTAGGTGGGTTTCAGCCCCAGCATTTT
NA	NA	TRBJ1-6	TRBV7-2	CASSPQAGNNSPLHF	TGTGCCAGCAGTCCCCAAGCGGGAAATAATTCACCCCTCCACTTT
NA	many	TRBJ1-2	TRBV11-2	CASSLTADGYTF	TGTGCCAGCAGCCTCACAGCGGATGGCTACACCTTC
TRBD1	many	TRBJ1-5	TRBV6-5	CASSFDRGSQPQHF	TGTGCCAGCAGTTTTGACAGGGGGTCTCAGCCCCAGCATTTT
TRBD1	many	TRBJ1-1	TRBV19	CASGDSQNTEAFF	TGTGCCAGTGGGGACAGCCAGAACACTGAAGCTTTCTTT
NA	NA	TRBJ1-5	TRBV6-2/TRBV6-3	CATHSEKISPQHF	TGTGCCACCCACTCGGAGAAAATCAGCCCCCAGCATTTT
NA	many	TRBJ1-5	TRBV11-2	CASSLDWGVGQPQHF	TGTGCCAGCAGCTTAGATTGGGGAGTAGGTCAGCCCCAGCATTTT
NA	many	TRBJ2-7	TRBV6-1	CASSQGQNYEQYF	TGTGCCAGCAGCCAGGGACAAAACTACGAGCAGTACTTC
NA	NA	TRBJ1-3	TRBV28	CASTSWDSGNTIYF	TGTGCCAGCACTTCTTGGGACTCTGGAAACACCATATATTTT
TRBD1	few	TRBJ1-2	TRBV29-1	CSVEFALGQGDSNYGYTF	TGCAGCGTTGAGTTCGCTCTGGGACAGGGAGATTCTAACTATGGCTACACCTTC
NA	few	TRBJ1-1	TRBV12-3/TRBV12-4	CASSYGRAAAFF	TGTGCCAGCAGTTATGGCCGGGCCGCAGCTTTCTTT
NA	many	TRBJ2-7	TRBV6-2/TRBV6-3	CASSAPGQSYEQYF	TGTGCCAGCAGTGCCCCGGGACAAAGCTACGAGCAGTACTTC
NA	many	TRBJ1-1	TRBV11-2	CASSLEERPNTEAFF	TGTGCCAGCAGCTTGGAGGAACGGCCGAACACTGAAGCTTTCTTT
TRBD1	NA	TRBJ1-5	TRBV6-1	CASSLGTGGPNQPQHF	TGTGCCAGCAGCCTCGGGACAGGGGGCCCCAATCAGCCTCAGCATTTT
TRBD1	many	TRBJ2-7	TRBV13	CASSWGQGREQYF	TGTGCCAGCAGCTGGGGACAGGGGAGGGAGCAGTACTTC
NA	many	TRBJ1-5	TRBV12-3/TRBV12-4	CASRREGSNQPQHF	TGTGCCAGCAGACGGGAGGGAAGCAATCAGCCCCAGCATTTT
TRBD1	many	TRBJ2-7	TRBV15	CATSRDRGPYEQYF	TGTGCCACCAGCAGGGACAGGGGGCCTTACGAGCAGTACTTC
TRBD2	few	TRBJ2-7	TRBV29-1	CSGRASGSYEQYF	TGCAGCGGGAGGGCTAGCGGGAGTTACGAGCAGTACTTC
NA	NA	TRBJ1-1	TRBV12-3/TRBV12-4	CASSQGTPEAFF	TGTGCCAGCAGTCAGGGGACCCCTGAAGCTTTCTTT
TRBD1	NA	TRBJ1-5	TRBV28	CASSIGTGGPWGPQHF	TGTGCCAGCAGTATAGGGACAGGGGGCCCGTGGGGGCCCCAGCATTTT
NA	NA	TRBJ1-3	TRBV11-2	CASSLGQANTIYF	TGTGCCAGCAGCTTAGGACAAGCAAACACCATATATTTT
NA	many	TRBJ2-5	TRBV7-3	CASSLRPHQETQYF	TGTGCCAGCAGCTTACGGCCGCACCAAGAGACCCAGTACTTC
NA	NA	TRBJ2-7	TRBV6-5	CASSYTQFYEQCF	TGTGCCAGCAGTTACACCCAGTTCTACGAGCAGTGCTTC
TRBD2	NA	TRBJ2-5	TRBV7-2	CASSLRAAGGPFEETQYF	TGTGCCAGCAGCTTGCGAGCGGCGGGAGGGCCGTTTGAAGAGACCCAGTACTTC
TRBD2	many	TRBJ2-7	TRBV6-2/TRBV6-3	CASSRSGKDYEQYF	TGTGCCAGCAGTAGGAGCGGGAAGGACTACGAGCAGTACTTC
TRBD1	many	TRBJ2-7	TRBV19	CASSMGQRTYEQYF	TGTGCCAGTAGTATGGGACAGAGGACCTACGAGCAGTACTTC
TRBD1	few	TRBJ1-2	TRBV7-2	CASSFPGTGHGYTF	TGTGCCAGCAGCTTCCCCGGGACAGGGCACGGCTACACCTTC
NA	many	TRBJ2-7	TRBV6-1	CASSPTGTVYEQYF	TGTGCCAGCAGTCCCACGGGGACCGTATACGAGCAGTACTTC
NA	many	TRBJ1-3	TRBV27	CASSLNYGNTIYF	TGTGCCAGCAGTTTAAACTACGGAAACACCATATATTTT
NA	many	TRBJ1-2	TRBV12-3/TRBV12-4	CASSLGGRGTGYTF	TGTGCCAGCAGTTTAGGGGGCAGGGGTACTGGCTACACCTTC
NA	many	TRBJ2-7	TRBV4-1	CASSQDRGYEQYF	TGCGCCAGCAGCCAAGATCGGGGCTACGAGCAGTACTTC
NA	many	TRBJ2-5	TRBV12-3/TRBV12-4	CASREGRAGQTQYF	TGTGCCAGCAGGGAAGGACGGGCGGGGCAGACCCAGTACTTC
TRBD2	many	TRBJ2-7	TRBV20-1	CSARLAGAKYEQYF	TGCAGTGCTAGACTAGCGGGAGCAAAGTACGAGCAGTACTTC